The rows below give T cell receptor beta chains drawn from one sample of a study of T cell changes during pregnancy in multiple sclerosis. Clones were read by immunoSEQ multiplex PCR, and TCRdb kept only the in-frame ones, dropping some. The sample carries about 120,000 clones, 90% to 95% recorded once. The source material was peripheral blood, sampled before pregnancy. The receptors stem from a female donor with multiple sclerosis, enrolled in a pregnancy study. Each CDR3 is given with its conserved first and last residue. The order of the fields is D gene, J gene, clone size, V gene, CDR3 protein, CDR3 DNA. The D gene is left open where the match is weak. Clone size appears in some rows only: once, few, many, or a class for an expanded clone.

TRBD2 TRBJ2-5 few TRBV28 CASSLWTSLETQYF TGTGCCAGCAGCTTATGGACTAGCTTAGAGACCCAGTACTTC
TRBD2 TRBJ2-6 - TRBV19 CASSMSGGSGANVLTF TGTGCCAGTAGTATGTCGGGGGGCTCTGGGGCCAACGTCCTGACTTTC
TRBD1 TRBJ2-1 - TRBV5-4 CASSPGQGTVRNEQFF TGTGCCAGCAGCCCGGGACAGGGAACGGTGCGCAATGAGCAGTTCTTC
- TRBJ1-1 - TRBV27 CASRGSAEAFF TGTGCCAGCAGAGGCAGCGCTGAAGCTTTCTTT
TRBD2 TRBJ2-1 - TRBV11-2 CASSFGTSGAGEQFF TGTGCCAGCAGCTTCGGGACTAGCGGGGCCGGAGAGCAGTTCTTC
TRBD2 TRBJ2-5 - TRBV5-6 CASSPPGTNRETQYF TGTGCCAGCAGCCCCCCCGGGACTAACCGAGAGACCCAGTACTTC
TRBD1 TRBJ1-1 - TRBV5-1 CASSLDGTGGTEAFF TGCGCCAGCAGCTTGGATGGGACAGGGGGCACTGAAGCTTTCTTT
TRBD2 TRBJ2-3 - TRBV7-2 CASSLEGPTSGWATQYF TGTGCCAGCAGCTTAGAAGGGCCGACTAGCGGGTGGGCTACGCAGTATTTT
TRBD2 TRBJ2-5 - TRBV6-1 CASTLLAGGQETQYF TGTGCCAGCACTTTACTAGCGGGAGGGCAAGAGACCCAGTACTTC
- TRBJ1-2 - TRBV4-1 CASSQARGVNYGYTF TGCGCCAGCAGCCAAGCCCGCGGGGTTAACTATGGCTACACCTTC
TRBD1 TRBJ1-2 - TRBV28 CASSGDRRPGGYTF TGTGCCAGCAGTGGGGACAGGCGACCGGGTGGCTACACCTTC
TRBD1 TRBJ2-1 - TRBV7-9 CASSPGQFNEQFF TGTGCCAGCAGCCCGGGACAGTTCAATGAGCAGTTCTTC
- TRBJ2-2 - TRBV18 CASSPGVSRSNTGELFF TGTGCCAGCTCCCCCGGGGTGTCGCGCTCGAACACCGGGGAGCTGTTTTTT
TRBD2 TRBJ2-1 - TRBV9 CASSAPGTSPYNEQFF TGTGCCAGCAGCGCACCCGGGACTAGTCCCTACAATGAGCAGTTCTTC
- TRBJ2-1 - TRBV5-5 CASTLYGGRFNEQFF TGTGCCAGCACCCTCTACGGAGGGCGGTTTAATGAGCAGTTCTTC
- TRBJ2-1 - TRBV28 CASEGVLGSYNEQFF TGTGCCAGCGAGGGGGTGCTAGGGTCCTACAATGAGCAGTTCTTC
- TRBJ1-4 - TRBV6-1 CASSESLSEKLFF TGTGCCAGCAGTGAAAGTTTGAGTGAAAAACTGTTTTTT
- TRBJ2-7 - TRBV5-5 CASSQAGGSYEQYF TGTGCCAGCAGCCAAGCCGGCGGCTCCTACGAGCAGTACTTC
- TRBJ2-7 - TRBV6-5 CASSYSSLAVYEQYF TGTGCCAGCAGTTACTCGAGTTTAGCGGTCTACGAGCAGTACTTC
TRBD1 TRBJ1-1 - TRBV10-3 CAISSDRDTEAFF TGTGCCATCAGCTCGGACAGGGACACTGAAGCTTTCTTT
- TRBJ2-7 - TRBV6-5 CASSWAGAYEQYF TGTGCCAGCAGTTGGGCAGGGGCCTACGAGCAGTACTTC
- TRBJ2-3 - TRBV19 CASRQGPHTDTQYF TGTGCCAGTAGACAGGGTCCCCACACAGATACGCAGTATTTT
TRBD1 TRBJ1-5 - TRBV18 CASSRDRNQPQHF TGTGCCAGCTCACGGGACAGGAATCAGCCCCAGCATTTT
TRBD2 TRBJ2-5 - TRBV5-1 CASSLGRGDQETQYF TGCGCCAGCAGCTTAGGGCGGGGGGACCAAGAGACCCAGTACTTC
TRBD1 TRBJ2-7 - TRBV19 CASSIIYGDREYEQYF TGTGCCAGTAGTATTATTTACGGGGACAGGGAATACGAGCAGTACTTC
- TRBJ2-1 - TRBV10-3 CAISVGGGQVYNEQFF TGTGCCATCAGTGTGGGGGGGGGACAGGTATACAATGAGCAGTTCTTC
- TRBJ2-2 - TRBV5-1 CASSLEGAVNTGELFF TGCGCCAGCAGCTTGGAAGGGGCAGTGAACACCGGGGAGCTGTTTTTT
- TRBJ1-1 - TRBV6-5 CASSWYNGGTEAFF TGTGCCAGCAGTTGGTACAATGGGGGGACTGAAGCTTTCTTT
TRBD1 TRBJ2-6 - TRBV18 CASSPRDRVGSGANVLTF TGTGCCAGCTCACCCCGGGACAGGGTAGGCTCTGGGGCCAACGTCCTGACTTTC
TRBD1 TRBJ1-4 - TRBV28 CASKTGQAVPIF TGTGCCAGCAAGACGGGACAGGCCGTACCGATTTTT
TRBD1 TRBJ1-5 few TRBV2 CASRQGGNQPQHF TGTGCCAGCAGGCAGGGGGGCAATCAGCCCCAGCATTTT
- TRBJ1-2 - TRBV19 CASSPTGFYGYTF TGTGCCAGTAGTCCAACGGGGTTCTATGGCTACACCTTC
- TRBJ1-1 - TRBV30 CAWSVSGETEAFF TGTGCCTGGAGTGTTTCAGGGGAAACTGAAGCTTTCTTT
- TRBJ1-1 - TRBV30 CAWSFNRQWNTEAFF TGTGCCTGGAGTTTTAACCGACAGTGGAACACTGAAGCTTTCTTT
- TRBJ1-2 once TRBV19 CANRTRRGYFYGYTF TGTGCCAATAGGACGAGGAGGGGATACTTCTATGGCTACACCTTC
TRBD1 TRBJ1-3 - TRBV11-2 CASSFNRGSGNTIYF TGTGCCAGCAGCTTTAACAGGGGATCTGGAAACACCATATATTTT
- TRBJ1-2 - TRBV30 CACTSPGSRGYTF TGTGCCTGCACGAGCCCAGGCTCCCGTGGCTACACCTTC
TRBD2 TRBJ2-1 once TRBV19 CASDPSGSWEWQFF TGTGCCAGTGATCCTAGCGGGAGCTGGGAGTGGCAGTTCTTC
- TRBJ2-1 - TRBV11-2 CASRGQEQFF TGTGCCAGCCGCGGTCAGGAGCAGTTCTTC
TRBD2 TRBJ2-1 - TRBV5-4 CASSLRLGELAGLVF TGTGCCAGCAGCTTGCGCTTAGGGGAACTAGCGGGCCTGGTCTTC
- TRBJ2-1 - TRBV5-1 CASSLGGERAIHNEQFF TGCGCCAGCAGCTTGGGGGGCGAGCGGGCCATTCACAATGAGCAGTTCTTC